The TCR beta chain under discussion was sequenced for a study of cytomegalovirus exposure and HLA in healthy donors. Study results and limitations: Some TCR beta chains (more than 150 of them) were listed as cytomegalovirus-associated. Despite most TCR sequences being rare, some public TCRs occurred in many donors. Clusters of TCRs from the first cohort tended to co-occur in the 100 to 150 validation repertoires (as a later analysis found).

The J segment lost 8 bases and the V segment lost 6 bases, leaving 8 bases of the junction unmatched. CDR3 length: 13 amino acids. The germline V gene has CDR1 SGHRS and CDR2 YFSETQ. The repertoire was sequenced with immunoSEQ multiplex PCR; TCRdb's copy has only in-frame clones and lacks some. The table shows some 100,000 clones, with roughly 86% occurring only once. A note on this clone: As yet, its antigen is unknown.

The TCR comes from a woman younger than 30 in good health and CMV-seronegative. The specimen sequenced was PBMCs. The chain is built from TRBV5-1 and TRBJ2-1; 7 bases fit TRBD1. As DNA, the CDR3 is TGCGCCAGCAAGGGGTACAGGGGCCATGAGCAGTTCTTC. Amino acids: CASKGYRGHEQFF.